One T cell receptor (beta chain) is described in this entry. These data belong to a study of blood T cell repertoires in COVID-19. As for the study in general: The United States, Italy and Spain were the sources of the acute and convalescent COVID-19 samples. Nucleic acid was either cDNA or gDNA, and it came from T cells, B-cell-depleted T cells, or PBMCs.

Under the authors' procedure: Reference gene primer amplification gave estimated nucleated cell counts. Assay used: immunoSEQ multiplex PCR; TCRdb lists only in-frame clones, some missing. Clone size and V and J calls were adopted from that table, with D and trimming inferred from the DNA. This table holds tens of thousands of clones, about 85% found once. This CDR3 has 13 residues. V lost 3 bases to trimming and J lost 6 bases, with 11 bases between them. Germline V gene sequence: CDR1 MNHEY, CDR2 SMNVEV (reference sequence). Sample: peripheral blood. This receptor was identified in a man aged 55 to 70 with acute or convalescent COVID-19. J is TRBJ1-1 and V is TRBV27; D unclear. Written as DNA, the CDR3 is TGTGCCAGCAGTTTCGGGTTTGCGGCTGAAGCTTTCTTT. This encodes CASSFGFAAEAFF.